The 16 T cell receptor beta chains reported below all come from one sample, sequenced in a study of cytomegalovirus exposure and HLA in healthy donors. The study ran its PCR with 60 Vbeta and 13 Jbeta primers. Clones were read by immunoSEQ multiplex PCR, and TCRdb kept only the in-frame ones, dropping some. This specimen shows about 210,000 clones; the ten leading clones hold around 0.95%. The sample consisted of PBMCs. These receptors all come from a woman aged 25-40 years in good health and CMV-seropositive.

The rearrangement joins TRBV6-5 to TRBJ2-3; 10 nucleotides line up with TRBD1. Per the germline V gene, CDR1 is MNHEY and CDR2 is SVGAGI. The CDR3 runs to 16 residues. The junction had 4 bases not matched to a gene; V was cut back by 0 bases and J by 4 bases. The DNA of the CDR3 is TGTGCCAGCAGTTACTCCGGGACAGGGGTTGCAGATACGCAGTATTTT. Its translation: CASSYSGTGVADTQYF.

The chain recombines TRBV18 with TRBJ2-7; 10 nucleotides line up with TRBD2. The CDR3 extends over 17 amino acids. CDR1 KGHSH and CDR2 LQKENI come from the germline V gene. The V segment lost 0 bases and the J segment 5 bases; nucleotides outside the gene matches: 10. CDR3 amino acids: CASSPPSVLAGVHEQYF. In nucleotides, the CDR3 is TGTGCCAGCTCACCACCTAGTGTCCTAGCGGGAGTACACGAGCAGTACTTC.

The rearrangement joins TRBV29-1 to TRBJ2-6; TRBD2 aligns across 9 bases. The CDR3 contains 16 residues. Unmatched junction bases numbered 5, after V lost 3 bases and J lost 2 bases. Germline CDR1 SQVTM, CDR2 ANQGSEA. Here the CDR3 reads CSVEGGRAAGANVLTF. DNA of the CDR3: TGCAGCGTTGAGGGCGGGAGGGCGGCTGGGGCCAACGTCCTGACTTTC.

J is TRBJ1-1 and V is TRBV30; D call uncertain. The CDR3 is 12 amino acids. The germline gives CDR1 GTSNPN, CDR2 SVGIG (reference sequence). V was pared by 1 base and J by 8 bases, with 11 bases between. CDR3 amino acids: CAWSGGGIEAFF. For the CDR3, the DNA is TGTGCCTGGAGTGGGGGAGGGATCGAAGCTTTCTTT.

The chain recombines TRBV19 with TRBJ1-6; no reliable D call. Trimming pared 3 bases from V and 6 bases from J, leaving 12 bases between. Germline values: CDR1 LNHDA, CDR2 SQIVND (reference sequence). This CDR3 contains 15 residues. The CDR3 sequence: CASSITRPLNSPLHF. The CDR3 nucleotides are TGTGCCAGTAGTATCACCAGGCCGCTTAATTCACCCCTCCACTTT.

The genes are TRBV29-1 and TRBJ2-1; 7 positions match TRBD2. V trimming: 4 bases; J trimming: 2 bases; junction bases outside the gene matches: 2. CDR1 is SQVTM and CDR2 is ANQGSEA in the germline V gene. CDR3 length equals 13 residues. The CDR3 sequence: CSVGLAAYNEQFF. In nucleotides, the CDR3 is TGCAGCGTTGGTCTAGCGGCCTACAATGAGCAGTTCTTC.

V and J are TRBV5-4 and TRBJ1-2; tentative D call: TRBD1 (6 bases). V shed 1 base and J shed 7 bases, with 17 bases lying between them. The CDR3 consists of 15 residues. Germline CDR1 reads SGHNT; CDR2 reads YYREEE (reference sequence). This CDR3 is CASSLNAGGGFGYTF. CDR3 coding DNA: TGTGCCAGCAGCTTGAATGCGGGCGGGGGCTTTGGCTACACCTTC.

The rearrangement joins TRBV25-1 to TRBJ2-7, with 7 nucleotides matching TRBD1. CDR1 is MGHDK, CDR2 SYGVNS, per germline. With 6 bases clipped from V and 9 bases from J, the junction kept 11 bases outside the gene matches. This CDR3 region has 13 residues. The CDR3 sequence is CASRETGSIRQYF. In nucleotides, the CDR3 is TGTGCCAGCAGAGAGACAGGGTCGATCAGGCAGTACTTC.

The chain couples TRBV5-1 to TRBJ1-2; 9 bases align to TRBD1. J was trimmed by 4 bases and V by 2 bases; bases with no gene match: 15. CDR1 and CDR2 from the germline V gene are SGHRS and YFSETQ. The CDR3 is 18 residues long. CDR3 sequence: CASSLRGQGLSVGYGYTF. In DNA, the CDR3 is TGCGCCAGCAGCTTAAGGGGACAGGGACTCTCTGTGGGCTATGGCTACACCTTC.

As concerns this clone: The junction shows a germline mismatch at one end, possibly a read error. This sample includes further DNA sequences coding for the same CDR3. The chain carries TRBV30 and TRBJ1-4; tentatively, D is TRBD1 (6 bases). The germline gives CDR1 GTSNPN, CDR2 SVGIG (reference sequence). The CDR3 is 13 amino acids. The DNA for the CDR3 is TGTGCCTGCCCCGGGGGGGGCCTTGAAAAGCTGTTTTTT. Amino acids: CACPGGGLEKLFF. Variable domain in full (rest from reference TRBV30 and TRBJ1-4): SQTIHQWPATLVQPVGSPLSLECTVEGTSNPNLYWYRQAAGRGLQLLFYSVGIGQISSEVPQNLSASRPQDRQFILSSKKLLLSDSGFYLCACPGGGLEKLFFGSGTQLSVL.

This sequence joins TRBV2 and TRBJ2-7, with 12 bases lining up with TRBD2. In germline, CDR1 is SNHLY, CDR2 FYNNEI. V trimming: 6 bases; J trimming: 6 bases; junction bases outside the gene matches: 6. The CDR3 totals 14 residues. The CDR3 bases are TGTGCCAGCAGGCCGACTAGCGGGAGAGCCGAGCAGTACTTC. This gives the protein CASRPTSGRAEQYF.

The chain carries TRBV15 and TRBJ1-1; possible D gene TRBD1, 5 bases. The CDR3 is 16 residues long. CDR1 is LNHNV, CDR2 YYDKDF, per germline (reference sequence). V was clipped by 4 bases and J by 0 bases, with 15 bases between them. CDR3 nucleotides: TGTGCCACCAGCAAGTCGAAAGGGGCGGTGAACACTGAAGCTTTCTTT. Amino acid sequence: CATSKSKGAVNTEAFF.

In nucleotides, the CDR3 is TGTGCCAGCAACTCAGGGGGCACCTTCACTGAAGCTTTCTTT. Encoded protein: CASNSGGTFTEAFF. The rearrangement uses TRBV6-1 and TRBJ1-1; 8 bases are a match to TRBD1. Germline CDR1 reads MNHNS; CDR2 reads SASEGT. The CDR3 is 14 amino acids. With V trimmed by 7 bases and J by 4 bases, 8 bases remained unmatched.

This chain joins TRBV7-9 and TRBJ2-7, with 11 bases matching TRBD2. The germline V gene has CDR1 SEHNR and CDR2 FQNEAQ (reference sequence). The CDR3 has 15 residues. V lost 5 bases, J lost 0 bases, and 3 bases stayed unmatched. For the CDR3, the DNA is TGTGCCAGCAGCCTGACTAGCGGGGACTCCTACGAGCAGTACTTC. Translated: CASSLTSGDSYEQYF.

This sequence joins TRBV27 and TRBJ1-5; weak D call: TRBD1 (5 bases). There are 14 residues in the CDR3. Per the germline V gene, CDR1 is MNHEY and CDR2 is SMNVEV (reference sequence). Trimming shortened V by 5 bases and J by 1 base, and 9 bases separated the two germline ends. The CDR3 DNA sequence: TGTGCCAGCAGTCCCCGGGGGAGCAATCAGCCCCAGCATTTT. It codes for CASSPRGSNQPQHF.

The V and J genes are TRBV10-3 and TRBJ1-1; 8 nucleotides align to TRBD1. The CDR3 is 16 amino acids. Germline CDR1 reads ENHRY; CDR2 reads SYGVKD. Trimming cost V 8 bases and J 6 bases; bases outside gene matches: 17. CDR3 loop: CAIFGQGRGLGPEAFF. The CDR3 nucleotides read TGTGCCATCTTCGGACAGGGAAGAGGTTTGGGTCCTGAAGCTTTCTTT.